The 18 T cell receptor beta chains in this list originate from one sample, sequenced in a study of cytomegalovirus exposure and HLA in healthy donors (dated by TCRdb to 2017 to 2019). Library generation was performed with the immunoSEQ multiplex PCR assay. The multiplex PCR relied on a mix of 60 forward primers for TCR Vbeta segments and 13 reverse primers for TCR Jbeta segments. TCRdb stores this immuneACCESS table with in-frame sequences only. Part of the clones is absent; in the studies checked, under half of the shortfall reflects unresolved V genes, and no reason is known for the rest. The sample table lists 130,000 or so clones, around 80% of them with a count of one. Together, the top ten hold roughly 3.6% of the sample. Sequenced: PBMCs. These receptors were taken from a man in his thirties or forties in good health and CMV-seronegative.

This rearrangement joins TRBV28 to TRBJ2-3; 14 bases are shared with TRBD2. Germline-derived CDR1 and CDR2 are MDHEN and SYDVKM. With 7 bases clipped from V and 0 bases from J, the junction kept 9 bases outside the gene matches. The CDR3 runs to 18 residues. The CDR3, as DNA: TGTGCCAGCACCTTAGGGACTAGCGGGAGAATTAGCACAGATACGCAGTATTTT. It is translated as CASTLGTSGRISTDTQYF.

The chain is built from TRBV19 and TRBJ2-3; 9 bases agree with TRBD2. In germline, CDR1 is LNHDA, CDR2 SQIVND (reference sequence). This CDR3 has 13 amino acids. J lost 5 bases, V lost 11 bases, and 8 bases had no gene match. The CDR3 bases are TGTGCCTCCACGGGACTAGCAATAGATACGCAGTATTTT. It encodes CASTGLAIDTQYF.

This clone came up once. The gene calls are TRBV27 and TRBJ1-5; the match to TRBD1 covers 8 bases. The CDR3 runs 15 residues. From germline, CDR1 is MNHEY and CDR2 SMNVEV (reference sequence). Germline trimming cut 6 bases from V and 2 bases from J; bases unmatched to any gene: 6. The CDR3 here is CASRSGQGGNQPQHF. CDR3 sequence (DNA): TGTGCCAGCAGATCCGGACAGGGAGGCAATCAGCCCCAGCATTTT.

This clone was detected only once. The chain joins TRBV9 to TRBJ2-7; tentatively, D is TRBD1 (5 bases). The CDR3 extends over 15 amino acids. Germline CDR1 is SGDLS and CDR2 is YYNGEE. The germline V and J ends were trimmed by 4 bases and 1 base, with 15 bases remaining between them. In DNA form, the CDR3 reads TGTGCCAGCAGCCCACAAGAACAGGTTTCCTACGAGCAGTACTTC. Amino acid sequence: CASSPQEQVSYEQYF.

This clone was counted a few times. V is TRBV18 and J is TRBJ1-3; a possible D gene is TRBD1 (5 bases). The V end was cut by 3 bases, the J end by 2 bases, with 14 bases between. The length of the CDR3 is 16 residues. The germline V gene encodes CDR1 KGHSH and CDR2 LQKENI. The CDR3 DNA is TGTGCCAGCTCACCCCCTCTAAGACAGACTGGAAACACCATATATTTT. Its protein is CASSPPLRQTGNTIYF. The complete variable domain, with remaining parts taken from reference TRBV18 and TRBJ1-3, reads NAGVMQNPRHLVRRRGQEARLRCSPMKGHSHVYWYRQLPEEGLKFMVYLQKENIIDESGMPKERFSAEFPKEGPSILRIQQVVRGDSAAYFCASSPPLRQTGNTIYFGEGSWLTVV.

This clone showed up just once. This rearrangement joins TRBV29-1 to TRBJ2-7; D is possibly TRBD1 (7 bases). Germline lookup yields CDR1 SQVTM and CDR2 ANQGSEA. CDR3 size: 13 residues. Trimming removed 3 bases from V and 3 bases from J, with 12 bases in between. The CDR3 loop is CSVDAGGHYEQYF. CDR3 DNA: TGCAGCGTTGATGCAGGGGGGCACTACGAGCAGTACTTC.

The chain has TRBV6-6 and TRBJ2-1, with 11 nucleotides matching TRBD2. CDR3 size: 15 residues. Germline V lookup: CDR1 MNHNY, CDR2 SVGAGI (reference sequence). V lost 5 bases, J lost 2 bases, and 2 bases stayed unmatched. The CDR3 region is CASSPSGRTYNEQFF. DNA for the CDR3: TGTGCCAGCAGTCCTAGCGGGAGGACCTACAATGAGCAGTTCTTC.

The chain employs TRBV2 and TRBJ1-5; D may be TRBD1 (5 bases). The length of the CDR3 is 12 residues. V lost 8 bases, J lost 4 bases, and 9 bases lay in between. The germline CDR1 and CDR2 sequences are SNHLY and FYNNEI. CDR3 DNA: TGTGCCAGCGGGCAGGGTAATCAGCCCCAGCATTTT. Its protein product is CASGQGNQPQHF.

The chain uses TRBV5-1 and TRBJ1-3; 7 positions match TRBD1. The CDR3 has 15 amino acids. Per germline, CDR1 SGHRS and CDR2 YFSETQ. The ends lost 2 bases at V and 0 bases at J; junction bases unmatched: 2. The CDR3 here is CASSLQGLSGNTIYF. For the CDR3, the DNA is TGCGCCAGCAGCTTACAGGGGCTCTCTGGAAACACCATATATTTT.

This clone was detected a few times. CDR3 region: CASSPTGTLTGELFF. The DNA for the CDR3 is TGTGCCAGCAGCCCTACCGGGACTCTCACCGGGGAGCTGTTTTTT. J is TRBJ2-2 and V is TRBV7-9; D is perhaps TRBD2 (6 bases). The germline V gene encodes CDR1 SEHNR and CDR2 FQNEAQ (reference sequence). Trimming left V 5 bases short and J 4 bases short, with 14 bases between. The CDR3 length is 15 residues. Full variable domain (missing parts from reference TRBV7-9 and TRBJ2-2): DTGVSQNPRHKITKRGQNVTFRCDPISEHNRLYWYRQTLGQGPEFLTYFQNEAQLEKSRLLSDRFSAERPKGSFSTLEIQRTEQGDSAMYLCASSPTGTLTGELFFGEGSRLTVL.

CDR3 residues: CAWTQPGTPYGYTF. CDR3 DNA: TGTGCCTGGACCCAGCCCGGGACTCCCTATGGCTACACCTTC. The V call is TRBV30, the J call TRBJ1-2, with a possible D match to TRBD1 (5 bases). This CDR3 region has 14 residues. V lost 4 bases and J 4 bases, leaving 16 bases between the germline ends. The germline CDR1 and CDR2 sequences are GTSNPN and SVGIG (reference sequence).

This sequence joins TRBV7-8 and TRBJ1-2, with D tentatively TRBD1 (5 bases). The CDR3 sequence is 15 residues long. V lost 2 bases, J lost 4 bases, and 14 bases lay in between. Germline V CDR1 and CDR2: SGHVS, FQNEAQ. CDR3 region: CASSLRSGNTYGYTF. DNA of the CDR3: TGTGCCAGCAGCTTACGGTCAGGGAACACCTATGGCTACACCTTC.

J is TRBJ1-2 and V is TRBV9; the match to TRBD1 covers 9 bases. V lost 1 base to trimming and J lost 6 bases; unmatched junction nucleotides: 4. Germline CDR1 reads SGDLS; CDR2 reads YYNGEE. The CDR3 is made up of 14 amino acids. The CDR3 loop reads CASSVTGTGNGYTF. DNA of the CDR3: TGTGCCAGCAGCGTAACGGGGACAGGGAATGGCTACACCTTC.

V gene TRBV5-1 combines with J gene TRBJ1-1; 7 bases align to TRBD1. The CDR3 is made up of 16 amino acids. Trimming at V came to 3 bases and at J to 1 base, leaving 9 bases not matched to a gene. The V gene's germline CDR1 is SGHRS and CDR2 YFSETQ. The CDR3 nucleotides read TGCGCCAGCAGCTATGACAGGGCTTTATGGAACACTGAAGCTTTCTTT. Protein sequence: CASSYDRALWNTEAFF.

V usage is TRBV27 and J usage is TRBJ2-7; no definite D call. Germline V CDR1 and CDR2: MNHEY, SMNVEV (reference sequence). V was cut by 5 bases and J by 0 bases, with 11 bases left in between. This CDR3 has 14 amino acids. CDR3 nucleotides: TGTGCCAGCAGTCTTAGAGACAACTCCTACGAGCAGTACTTC. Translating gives CASSLRDNSYEQYF.

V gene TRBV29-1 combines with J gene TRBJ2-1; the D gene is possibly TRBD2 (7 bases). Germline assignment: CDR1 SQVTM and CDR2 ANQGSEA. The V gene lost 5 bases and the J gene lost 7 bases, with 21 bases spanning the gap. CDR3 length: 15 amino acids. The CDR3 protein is CSVWGGSGRGNEQFF. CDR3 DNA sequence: TGCAGCGTTTGGGGAGGGAGTGGGAGGGGGAATGAGCAGTTCTTC.

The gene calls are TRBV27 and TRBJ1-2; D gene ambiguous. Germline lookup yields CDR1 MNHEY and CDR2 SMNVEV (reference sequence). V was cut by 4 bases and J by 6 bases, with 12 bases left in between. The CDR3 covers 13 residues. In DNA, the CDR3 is TGTGCCAGCAGTTCGACCCCGAGGAATGGCTACACCTTC. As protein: CASSSTPRNGYTF.

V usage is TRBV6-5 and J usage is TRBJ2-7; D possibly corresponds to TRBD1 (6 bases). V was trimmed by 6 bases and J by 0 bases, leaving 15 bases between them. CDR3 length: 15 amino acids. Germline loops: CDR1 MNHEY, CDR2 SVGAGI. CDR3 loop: CASSRSDRSSYEQYF. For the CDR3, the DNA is TGTGCCAGCAGCAGAAGCGACAGGAGCTCCTACGAGCAGTACTTC.